The present TCR beta chain was sequenced within a study of naive CD8 T cells in extremely preterm neonates (dated 2017 in TCRdb). With regard to the full study: The study compared the TCRbeta CDR3 repertoires of sorted naive CD8+ T cells among four age groups: extremely preterm neonates, term neonates, young children and adults.

Concerning this clone: It has no known antigen specificity. Nothing much larger sits one base from this clone, and base qualities are not available.

The CDR3 contains 14 residues, cysteine and phenylalanine counted. The kept DNA is CDR3 alone, 42 bases in frame from the first base. CDR1 SGHVS and CDR2 FNYEAQ were looked up in the germline V gene. V trim: 2 bases; J trim: 4 bases; unmatched bases: 0. What the study reported, not specific to this receptor: Compared with the older groups, preterm CDR3s were shorter and closer to germline, carrying fewer N additions and showing less junctional trimming. A larger fraction of CDR3 nucleotide sequences was shared among preterm neonates (2.7%) than among term neonates (around 0.4%), young children (roughly 0.03%) and adults (about 0.01%). To track T cell development within individuals, the authors urged prospective longitudinal studies of preterm and term neonates. Compared with all other age groups, preterm neonates showed significantly lower iChao1 richness (p < 0.05) along with an even clone distribution, indicating a less rich repertoire. Among the limitations the authors pointed out were a small sample size and productive template counts that varied across preterm samples.

Several extremely preterm deliveries, at roughly 22-27 weeks of gestation, provided the preterm samples. Pregnancies with fetal demise, active maternal HSV infection or known maternal HIV infection were excluded from the study. A FACSAria III cell sorter was used to sort live, Annexin V-negative naive CD8+ T cells (CD3+CD8+CD45RA+CCR7+). Each sample yielded roughly 17,000 to 110,000 sorted naive CD8+ T cells. Preassembled standardized sampling kits were used to collect mixed venous-arterial cord blood. Cord blood was held at room temperature and processed no more than 4 hours after collection. Mononuclear cells were isolated from diluted blood by Ficoll-Paque density gradient centrifugation. Before sorting, mononuclear cells were cryopreserved in approximately 10% DMSO plus 90% FBS and kept long term at -150 degrees C. After thawing, cells were stained with Annexin V along with antibodies against CD3, CD8, CCR7 and CD45RA. The DNeasy Blood and Tissue Kit was used to extract genomic DNA from sorted cell pellets that had been snap-frozen.

A two-step, bias-controlled multiplex PCR was used to amplify TCRbeta CDR3 regions from genomic DNA. The multiplex PCR included primers specific for each TRBV and TRBJ gene segment. The immunoSEQ Assay was used to generate the TCRbeta repertoire data. The source study handled its data this way. To merge closely related sequences, reads went through filtering and clustering using a relative-frequency ratio and a modified nearest-neighbor algorithm. V, D and J gene assignments for CDR3 sequences followed IMGT annotation. Template counts were quantified against synthetic TCR CDR3 analog sequences and normalized for PCR amplification bias. Only unique productive sequences, defined as in-frame CDR3 sequences lacking stop codons, were included in the analyses. The immunoSEQ Analyzer software was used to calculate clonality, defined as 1 minus Pielou's evenness, and iChao1 richness. Depending on the Shapiro-Wilk normality results, either Student's t-test or a non-parametric test was run in JMP for statistical testing. TCRdb holds this immuneACCESS table with in-frame rearrangements only. Some clones are missing; in checked studies, unresolved V genes explain under half, and the rest has no known cause. From that table come the V and J calls and clone size; the DNA was used to work out D and trimming. In all, the sample holds tens of thousands of clones, and approximately 89% of those were seen once. The ten largest account for approximately 0.95% of the sample.

The chain is made from TRBV7-6 and TRBJ2-7, with 12 bases aligning to TRBD2. The sample taken for sequencing was naive CD8+ T cells from cord blood. The source is a boy who was born preterm. The nucleotide sequence reads as follows: TGTGCCAGCAGCTTACTAGCGGGGGGGTACGAGCAGTACTTC. It translates to CASSLLAGGYEQYF.